This TCR beta chain was identified in a study of Ad26.COV2.S vaccination and SARS-CoV-2 variants. On the study more broadly: Recipients of Ad26.COV2.S got it intramuscularly, once or twice 56 days apart. Whole-study findings and limits: Participants given vaccine showed non-spike TCR breadth similar to that of placebo recipients.

Germline loops: CDR1 MNHEY, CDR2 SVGAGI. V trimming: 6 bases; J trimming: 4 bases; junction bases outside the gene matches: 8. The CDR3 is made up of 15 amino acids. Treatment denoted: around 19 received Ad26.COV2.S at low or high dose, single or two shots; about 5 received placebo; per-sample allocation not given. Sample collection was performed on day 63 after the first vaccine or placebo injection. An Ad26 vector carrying the Wuhan-strain SARS-CoV-2 spike served as the vaccine. Sequencing used immunoSEQ multiplex PCR; TCRdb keeps in-frame clones, though not all of them. The sample lists about 680,000 clones; around 92% were seen once. In the case of this clone: Its antigen is as yet unknown.

The rearrangement links TRBV6-5 to TRBJ1-3, with 8 bases aligning to TRBD1. Sequencing used peripheral blood, obtained in a trial of Ad26.COV2.S vaccine versus placebo. The receptor was derived from a person between 18 and 65 years old who received the Ad26.COV2.S COVID-19 vaccine or a placebo. The CDR3 sequence is CASSPTGARGNTIYF. In nucleotides, the CDR3 is TGTGCCAGCAGCCCGACAGGGGCGCGAGGAAACACCATATATTTT.